What follows is one TCR beta chain and its context. This entry belongs to a study of blood T cell repertoires in COVID-19. For the study at large: T cells, B-cell-depleted T cells, or PBMCs supplied cDNA or gDNA.

Authors' analysis steps: Estimation of nucleated cell counts relied on the amplification of reference gene primers. This table comes from immunoSEQ multiplex PCR, and its TCRdb copy is limited to in-frame clones, with some not included. The V and J calls and the clone size are those of that table, but D and trimming were determined from the DNA. The sample yields 360,000 or so clones, around four fifths seen once. Trimming left V 3 bases short and J 2 bases short, with 13 bases between. The CDR3 covers 14 residues. Germline CDR1 DFQATT, CDR2 SNEGSKA (reference sequence). The study recruited people aged about 18 to 89 years across approximately 24 US areas. Participants' own reports of clinical history determined their cohort assignment.

The chain employs TRBV20-1 and TRBJ1-2; TRBD1 is a possible D gene (6 bases). Material for sequencing was PBMCs or T cells enriched from blood (not recorded which). The TCR was taken from a woman aged 50 to 65 who had recovered from COVID-19. The CDR3 DNA sequence: TGCAGTGCTAGTCAAGGGGGGGGGAACTATGGCTACACCTTC. Translated: CSASQGGGNYGYTF.